These 16 T cell receptor beta chains originate from one sample sequenced in a study of T cell responses to AZD1222 COVID-19 vaccine (dated by TCRdb to the early 2020s). The sample's time point, from its label and the paper: about 28 days (+/-7) after the second vaccine dose. Library preparation employed the immunoSEQ multiplex PCR assay. This immuneACCESS table, as held by TCRdb, lists in-frame sequences with V and J called but not all clones. Of the missing ones, under half trace to an unresolved V gene in checked studies; the others have no known cause. The sample table shows 150,000 to 200,000 clones, and roughly 94% are seen once. Roughly 0.98% of the sample is taken by the ten largest. Here the sequenced sample was peripheral blood, taken 28 days after the second AZD1222 dose. Source of these receptors: an adult who received the AZD1222 COVID-19 vaccine.

The gene calls are TRBV6-6 and TRBJ2-5; no firm D call. The CDR3 is made up of 11 amino acids. The V and J ends lost 6 bases and 5 bases respectively, with 7 bases between them. CDR1 and CDR2 from the germline V gene are MNHNY and SVGAGI (reference sequence). CDR3 nucleotides: TGTGCCAGCAGCCCTCTTGAGACCCAGTACTTC. It translates to CASSPLETQYF.

This rearrangement joins TRBV6-5 to TRBJ1-6; D is perhaps TRBD1 (6 bases). Per germline, CDR1 MNHEY and CDR2 SVGAGI. The CDR3 spans 14 residues. V was clipped by 7 bases and J by 9 bases, with 16 bases between them. The CDR3 is CASTGGGASSPLHF. In DNA form, the CDR3 reads TGTGCCAGCACCGGAGGGGGGGCAAGTTCACCCCTCCACTTT.

This rearrangement joins TRBV11-2 to TRBJ1-3; D is perhaps TRBD1 (6 bases). CDR1 and CDR2 from the germline V gene are SGHAT and FQNNGV. This CDR3 comprises 14 residues. V shed 1 base and J shed 6 bases, with 10 bases lying between them. The CDR3 loop reads CASSLGQAVNTIYF. The CDR3 nucleotides read TGTGCCAGCAGCTTAGGACAGGCGGTAAACACCATATATTTT.

Remarks on this clone: The sample holds other DNA sequences that translate to the same CDR3. The J gene is TRBJ2-7, the V gene TRBV11-2; D ambiguous. Germline V gene lookup returns CDR1 SGHAT and CDR2 FQNNGV. The CDR3 is made up of 14 amino acids. V was pared by 2 bases and J by 3 bases, with 11 bases between. The CDR3 nucleotides read TGTGCCAGCAGCTTAAGTGAACTCGTCTACGAGCAGTACTTC. This encodes CASSLSELVYEQYF.

V and J are TRBV5-4 and TRBJ2-7; the D gene is possibly TRBD2 (6 bases). The CDR3 loop spans 13 amino acids. CDR1 and CDR2 from the germline V gene are SGHNT and YYREEE (reference sequence). The ends were cut back, 0 bases at V and 3 bases at J, with 7 bases in the middle. The CDR3 here is CASSLAGVYEQYF. CDR3 coding DNA: TGTGCCAGCAGCTTGGCGGGAGTCTACGAGCAGTACTTC.

CDR3 loop: CASSPPLVDTEAFF. CDR3 DNA sequence: TGTGCCAGCTCACCCCCCTTGGTGGACACTGAAGCTTTCTTT. The V gene is TRBV18, the J gene TRBJ1-1, with D unclear. With 3 bases removed from V and 3 bases from J, the gap between germline ends came to 11 bases. Germline V gives CDR1 KGHSH, CDR2 LQKENI. The CDR3 runs to 14 residues.

This clone was recorded only once. V is TRBV6-5 and J is TRBJ1-2, with D possibly being TRBD1 (5 bases). V lost 6 bases and J 1 base, leaving 6 bases between the germline ends. Germline V gives CDR1 MNHEY, CDR2 SVGAGI. The CDR3 contains 12 residues. CDR3 sequence reads: CASSQGNYGYTF. The CDR3 DNA reads as TGTGCCAGCAGCCAGGGTAACTATGGCTACACCTTC.

V is TRBV3-1 (or the pseudogene TRBV3-2) and J is TRBJ2-2; D gene unclear. Trimming pared 0 bases from V and 4 bases from J, leaving 9 bases between. The germline V gene encodes CDR1 LGHDT and CDR2 YNNKEL (reference sequence). CDR3 length equals 15 residues. The CDR3 sequence is CASSQENRPTGELFF. In nucleotides, the CDR3 is TGTGCCAGCAGCCAAGAGAACAGACCCACCGGGGAGCTGTTTTTT.

This chain joins TRBV21-1 and TRBJ1-5; the table's D gene call, TRBD1, was not cross checked with the DNA. TRBV21-1 is listed as a pseudogene. The CDR3 runs 19 residues. This CDR3 reads CASSNGEVGGGEGNQPQHF. The CDR3 DNA reads TGTGCCAGCAGCAACGGAGAGGTAGGGGGCGGTGAGGGGAATCAGCCCCAGCATTTT.

This clone was seen only a few times. This chain joins TRBV18 and TRBJ1-1; unclear D gene. Germline lookup yields CDR1 KGHSH and CDR2 LQKENI. The CDR3 is 17 residues long. V lost 3 bases to trimming and J lost 6 bases, with 23 bases between them. The CDR3 spells CASSPSARGENGPEAFF. As DNA, the CDR3 is TGTGCCAGCTCACCTTCGGCCCGCGGGGAAAACGGTCCTGAAGCTTTCTTT.

The V and J genes are TRBV3-1 (or the pseudogene TRBV3-2) and TRBJ2-6, with D unclear. This CDR3 is 16 amino acids long. V was clipped by 4 bases and J by 0 bases, with 10 bases between them. CDR1 and CDR2 (germline): LGHDT, YNNKEL (reference sequence). This chain's CDR3 is CASSRGPVSGANVLTF. The CDR3, as DNA: TGTGCCAGCAGCCGAGGACCCGTCTCTGGGGCCAACGTCCTGACTTTC.

The chain combines TRBV9 with TRBJ2-7, with TRBD2 matching 10 bases. V dropped 0 bases and J dropped 3; count of bases not matched to a gene: 6. This CDR3 contains 16 residues. Germline V gene data show CDR1 as SGDLS and CDR2 as YYNGEE. The CDR3 is CASSVGSSGGFYEQYF. The CDR3 DNA sequence: TGTGCCAGCAGCGTAGGGTCTAGCGGGGGTTTCTACGAGCAGTACTTC.

The J gene is TRBJ1-6, the V gene TRBV10-3; D gene uncertain. CDR1 ENHRY and CDR2 SYGVKD come from the germline V gene. Trimming pared 6 bases from V and 7 bases from J, leaving 7 bases between. The CDR3 sequence is 12 residues long. The CDR3 region is CAIREGNSPLHF. The CDR3 DNA reads TGTGCCATCAGGGAAGGGAATTCACCCCTCCACTTT.

The V call is TRBV28, the J call TRBJ2-2; D remains ambiguous. Trimming pared 8 bases from V and 0 bases from J, leaving 16 bases between. This CDR3 has 16 amino acids. Germline V gene lookup returns CDR1 MDHEN and CDR2 SYDVKM. CDR3 sequence (DNA): TGTGCCAGCCTAGATAGGGTGACTGCGAACACCGGGGAGCTGTTTTTT. Protein: CASLDRVTANTGELFF.

This clone appeared a single time. The chain employs TRBV12-5 and TRBJ1-2; D not resolved. From germline, CDR1 is LGHNT and CDR2 FRNRAP. V dropped 1 base and J dropped 7 bases, with 7 bases sitting between them. The CDR3 spans 12 residues. The CDR3 sequence is CASGLERSGYTF. The CDR3 DNA is TGTGCTAGTGGTTTGGAAAGAAGTGGCTACACCTTC.

The chain joins TRBV10-3 to TRBJ2-3; D perhaps matches TRBD2 (5 bases). Germline V CDR1 and CDR2: ENHRY, SYGVKD. This CDR3 has 16 residues. The V end was cut by 4 bases, the J end by 1 base, with 15 bases between. The CDR3 bases are TGTGCCATCAGTGTCGTTCGGGGTAGGGGCACAGATACGCAGTATTTT. It translates to CAISVVRGRGTDTQYF.